The 28 T cell receptor beta chains below come from one sample, sequenced in a study of control samples from healthy donors and cancer patients. TCRdb's table, derived via immunoSEQ multiplex PCR, lists solely in-frame clones and lacks some. The table includes approximately 160,000 clones, 90% to 95% detected once. The sample taken for sequencing was blood. The receptor set was obtained from a young woman in good health.

V and J are TRBV7-9 and TRBJ2-1, with 8 nucleotides matching TRBD1. CDR3 length equals 14 residues. From germline, CDR1 is SEHNR and CDR2 FQNEAQ (reference sequence). V shed 1 base, J shed 8 bases, and the junction held 4 bases outside the gene matches. This CDR3 is CASSLETGVDEQFF. In DNA, the CDR3 is TGTGCCAGCAGCTTAGAGACAGGGGTGGATGAGCAGTTCTTC.

J is TRBJ2-5 and V is TRBV6-2 or TRBV6-3; D is unclear. The CDR3 is 12 residues long. V was cut by 5 bases and J by 5 bases, with 9 bases left in between. Germline CDR1 reads MNHEY; CDR2 reads SVGEGT. The CDR3 sequence: CASSQIDETQYF. In DNA, the CDR3 is TGTGCCAGCAGTCAGATAGATGAGACCCAGTACTTC.

V gene TRBV5-6 combines with J gene TRBJ1-2; 11 bases match TRBD1. Germline CDR1 is SGHDT and CDR2 is YYEEEE. The trim removed 0 bases at V and 2 bases at J, leaving 0 bases unmatched. This CDR3 comprises 15 residues. CDR3 protein: CASSLGTGGNYGYTF. The DNA of the CDR3 is TGTGCCAGCAGCTTGGGGACAGGGGGCAACTATGGCTACACCTTC.

The V call is TRBV21-1, the J call TRBJ2-4. TRBV21-1 is reported as a pseudogene. This CDR3 has 19 amino acids. CDR3 protein: CASSKFSASGLGAKNIQYF. CDR3 DNA: TGTGCCAGCAGCAAATTTAGTGCTTCGGGGCTCGGGGCCAAAAACATTCAGTACTTC.

V and J are TRBV28 and TRBJ2-7; possible D gene TRBD2, 6 bases. This CDR3 comprises 17 residues. V was cut by 6 bases and J by 4 bases, with 25 bases left in between. From germline, CDR1 is MDHEN and CDR2 SYDVKM. For the CDR3, the DNA is TGTGCCAGCAGCCAAGCTCAGTGGCGGAGGGGAGGTTACGAGCAGTACTTC. Translating it yields CASSQAQWRRGGYEQYF.

J is TRBJ1-2 and V is TRBV9; D unresolved. V lost 0 bases to trimming and J lost 7 bases, with 10 bases between them. Germline values: CDR1 SGDLS, CDR2 YYNGEE. The CDR3 extends over 13 amino acids. Written as DNA, the CDR3 is TGTGCCAGCAGCGTAGAAGGCGGGCTTGGCTACACCTTC. This gives the protein CASSVEGGLGYTF.

The V call is TRBV7-9, the J call TRBJ1-2; D is possibly TRBD1 (6 bases). The CDR3 runs to 14 residues. Trimming left V 1 base short and J 4 bases short, with 10 bases between. The germline V gene encodes CDR1 SEHNR and CDR2 FQNEAQ (reference sequence). CDR3 sequence: CASSLVQGGYGYTF. The CDR3 nucleotides are TGTGCCAGCAGCTTAGTACAGGGTGGCTATGGCTACACCTTC.

The chain combines TRBV6-5 with TRBJ2-1, with D unclear. With 2 bases removed from V and 9 bases from J, the gap between germline ends came to 5 bases. The germline CDR1 and CDR2 sequences are MNHEY and SVGAGI. This CDR3 has 11 residues. The CDR3 loop is CASSYGGEQFF. CDR3 bases: TGTGCCAGCAGTTACGGTGGTGAGCAGTTCTTC.

The chain joins TRBV25-1 to TRBJ2-2; D is unresolved. This CDR3 is 11 amino acids long. The germline V gene has CDR1 MGHDK and CDR2 SYGVNS. Trimming left V 6 bases short and J 6 bases short, with 5 bases between. CDR3 in amino acids: CASRFAGELFF. The CDR3 DNA reads as TGTGCCAGCAGGTTTGCCGGGGAGCTGTTTTTT.

This rearrangement joins TRBV9 to TRBJ2-7, with D possibly being TRBD1 or TRBD2 (6 bases each). CDR1 and CDR2 from the germline V gene are SGDLS and YYNGEE. The V gene lost 0 bases and the J gene lost 3 bases, with 13 bases spanning the gap. The CDR3 sequence is 15 residues long. The CDR3 loop is CASSVGGDTIYEQYF. The CDR3 region has the DNA TGTGCCAGCAGCGTAGGCGGGGACACCATCTACGAGCAGTACTTC.

The gene calls are TRBV4-1 and TRBJ1-1; D not resolved. V was cut by 0 bases and J by 2 bases, with 19 bases left in between. Germline V gene data show CDR1 as MGHRA and CDR2 as YSYEKL. This CDR3 spans 18 amino acids. CDR3 amino acids: CASSQDFVGSVYNTEAFF. CDR3 DNA: TGCGCCAGCAGCCAAGATTTCGTTGGCTCAGTATATAACACTGAAGCTTTCTTT.

The V call is TRBV5-5, the J call TRBJ1-2; no firm D call. CDR1 SGHKS and CDR2 YYEKEE come from the germline V gene (reference sequence). Trimming took off 5 bases at V and 4 bases at J, with 18 bases between the two ends. The CDR3 extends over 15 amino acids. CDR3 coding DNA: TGTGCCAGCAGTCCTCGGGGTGAGGCCCGCTATGGCTACACCTTC. It specifies CASSPRGEARYGYTF.

The V gene is TRBV4-1, the J gene TRBJ1-1; D is perhaps TRBD1 (6 bases). The V end was cut by 0 bases, the J end by 1 base, with 9 bases between. The CDR3 sequence is 15 residues long. CDR1 and CDR2 (germline): MGHRA, YSYEKL. CDR3 residues: CASSQEGAQNTEAFF. The CDR3, as DNA: TGCGCCAGCAGCCAAGAGGGGGCTCAGAACACTGAAGCTTTCTTT.

The chain carries TRBV6-6 and TRBJ1-5; tentative D call: TRBD1 (6 bases). V was trimmed by 4 bases and J by 4 bases, leaving 14 bases between them. The CDR3 length is 15 residues. CDR1 is MNHNY, CDR2 SVGAGI, per germline (reference sequence). The chain's CDR3 is CASSSTQGWNQPQHF. The CDR3 nucleotides are TGTGCCAGCAGTTCCACTCAGGGGTGGAATCAGCCCCAGCATTTT.

The chain is built from TRBV3-1 (or the pseudogene TRBV3-2) and TRBJ1-1; TRBD1 is a possible D gene (5 bases). The CDR3 spans 12 residues. In germline, CDR1 is LGHDT, CDR2 YNNKEL (reference sequence). V was trimmed by 0 bases and J by 10 bases, leaving 9 bases between them. CDR3 sequence: CASSQDMGGAFF. CDR3 nucleotide sequence: TGTGCCAGCAGCCAAGATATGGGGGGAGCTTTCTTT.

This chain connects TRBV19 to TRBJ1-4, with D possibly matching TRBD1 (5 bases). Germline values: CDR1 LNHDA, CDR2 SQIVND (reference sequence). This CDR3 has 21 amino acids. The germline V and J ends were trimmed by 3 bases and 5 bases, with 31 bases remaining between them. Here the CDR3 reads CASSISSLYPRGSWRNEKLFF. The CDR3 bases are TGTGCCAGTAGTATTTCTTCTCTCTATCCACGGGGGTCTTGGCGAAATGAAAAACTGTTTTTT.

This chain links TRBV11-2 with TRBJ2-5, with TRBD2 matching over 7 bases. The J segment lost 0 bases and the V segment lost 1 base, leaving 5 bases of the junction unmatched. Germline CDR1 and CDR2: SGHAT and FQNNGV. This CDR3 is 16 amino acids long. In nucleotides, the CDR3 is TGTGCCAGCAGCTTAGGTTATGGGGGGGACCAAGAGACCCAGTACTTC. Encoded protein: CASSLGYGGDQETQYF. Drawing the rest from reference TRBV11-2 and TRBJ2-5, the complete variable domain is EAGVAQSPRYKIIEKRQSVAFWCNPISGHATLYWYQQILGQGPKLLIQFQNNGVVDDSQLPKDRFSAERLKGVDSTLKIQPAKLEDSAVYLCASSLGYGGDQETQYFGPGTRLLVL.

V and J are TRBV27 and TRBJ2-3, with D unclear. Germline loops: CDR1 MNHEY, CDR2 SMNVEV (reference sequence). Trimming cost V 2 bases and J 1 base, with 10 bases left between them. This CDR3 is 15 amino acids long. The CDR3 coding sequence is TGTGCCAGCAGTTTAGCTCCCGCGGGCACAGATACGCAGTATTTT. Protein sequence: CASSLAPAGTDTQYF.

This chain connects TRBV2 to TRBJ1-2; unclear D gene. The V end was cut by 5 bases, the J end by 5 bases, with 12 bases between. CDR1 is SNHLY, CDR2 FYNNEI, per germline. CDR3 length equals 13 residues. The CDR3 sequence is CASSRLAWYGYTF. The CDR3 DNA reads TGTGCCAGCAGTCGTTTGGCTTGGTATGGCTACACCTTC.

CDR3 bases: TGTGCCAGCAGCTTAGGTGGCAGAACCATGAACACTGAAGCTTTCTTT. Protein product: CASSLGGRTMNTEAFF. The chain combines TRBV13 with TRBJ1-1; D gene ambiguous. CDR1 and CDR2 (germline): PRHDT, FYEKMQ (reference sequence). V lost 0 bases, J lost 0 bases, and 11 bases lay in between. The CDR3 spans 16 residues.

The CDR3 region has the DNA TGTGCCAGCAGCCAATACCAGGCAGTCACTATGAACACTGAAGCTTTCTTT. This encodes CASSQYQAVTMNTEAFF. The gene calls are TRBV3-1 (or the pseudogene TRBV3-2) and TRBJ1-1; D uncertain. The V and J ends lost 2 bases and 0 bases respectively, with 16 bases between them. CDR1 is LGHDT, CDR2 YNNKEL, per germline (reference sequence). The CDR3 totals 17 residues.

This clone has just one count. The chain couples TRBV28 to TRBJ1-4, with D possibly TRBD1 on 5 matching bases. Germline loops: CDR1 MDHEN, CDR2 SYDVKM. The CDR3 runs to 14 residues. Trimming took off 6 bases at V and 4 bases at J, with 12 bases between the two ends. The CDR3 reads CASRLPGHNEKLFF. Written as DNA, the CDR3 is TGTGCCAGCAGGCTACCAGGGCATAATGAAAAACTGTTTTTT.

The gene calls are TRBV2 and TRBJ1-2; D remains unclear. CDR3 length: 11 residues. The V gene's germline CDR1 is SNHLY and CDR2 FYNNEI. The V end was cut by 7 bases, the J end by 2 bases, with 5 bases between. CDR3 DNA: TGTGCCAGCATGATGAACTATGGCTACACCTTC. Its protein product is CASMMNYGYTF. The variable domain in full, completed from reference TRBV2 and TRBJ1-2, reads EPEVTQTPSHQVTQMGQEVILRCVPISNHLYFYWYRQILGQKVEFLVSFYNNEISEKSEIFDDQFSVERPDGSNFTLKIRSTKLEDSAMYFCASMMNYGYTFGSGTRLTVV.

The chain joins TRBV5-1 to TRBJ1-6, with 8 bases lining up with TRBD1. This CDR3 contains 16 residues. Germline values: CDR1 SGHRS, CDR2 YFSETQ. Trimming at V came to 1 base and at J to 9 bases, leaving 9 bases not matched to a gene. This chain's CDR3 is CASSLWLGDRSSPLHF. The CDR3 nucleotides read TGCGCCAGCAGCTTGTGGTTAGGGGACAGGTCTTCACCCCTCCACTTT.

The V and J genes are TRBV3-1 (or the pseudogene TRBV3-2) and TRBJ2-1; 12 positions match TRBD2. The CDR3 has 18 amino acids. V lost 4 bases to trimming and J lost 0 bases; unmatched junction nucleotides: 7. Germline V CDR1 and CDR2: LGHDT, YNNKEL (reference sequence). This chain's CDR3 is CASSPSGGAGGSYNEQFF. In DNA form, the CDR3 reads TGTGCCAGCAGCCCTAGCGGGGGGGCCGGAGGCTCCTACAATGAGCAGTTCTTC.

The chain employs TRBV19 and TRBJ1-2; D is perhaps TRBD1 (5 bases). Looked up from germline, CDR1 is LNHDA and CDR2 is SQIVND (reference sequence). Trimming took off 4 bases at V and 4 bases at J, with 10 bases between the two ends. The CDR3 has 13 amino acids. The CDR3 spells CASSTQGPYGYTF. In DNA, the CDR3 is TGTGCCAGTAGTACCCAGGGACCCTATGGCTACACCTTC.

The chain uses TRBV15 and TRBJ1-1; 7 positions match TRBD1. CDR3 size: 17 residues. CDR1 and CDR2 from the germline V gene are LNHNV and YYDKDF (reference sequence). V trimming: 3 bases; J trimming: 2 bases; junction bases outside the gene matches: 12. Written as DNA, the CDR3 is TGTGCCACCAGCAGGTCAACCTGGGACAGCCCTAACACTGAAGCTTTCTTT. This codes for CATSRSTWDSPNTEAFF.

This rearrangement joins TRBV7-9 to TRBJ2-3; the match to TRBD2 covers 9 bases. This CDR3 has 15 amino acids. Germline assignment: CDR1 SEHNR and CDR2 FQNEAQ (reference sequence). Trimming took 3 bases from V and 3 from J; bases not matched to a gene: 4. The CDR3 region is CASSLGLAGTDTQYF. The CDR3 bases are TGTGCCAGCAGCTTGGGGCTAGCGGGAACAGATACGCAGTATTTT.